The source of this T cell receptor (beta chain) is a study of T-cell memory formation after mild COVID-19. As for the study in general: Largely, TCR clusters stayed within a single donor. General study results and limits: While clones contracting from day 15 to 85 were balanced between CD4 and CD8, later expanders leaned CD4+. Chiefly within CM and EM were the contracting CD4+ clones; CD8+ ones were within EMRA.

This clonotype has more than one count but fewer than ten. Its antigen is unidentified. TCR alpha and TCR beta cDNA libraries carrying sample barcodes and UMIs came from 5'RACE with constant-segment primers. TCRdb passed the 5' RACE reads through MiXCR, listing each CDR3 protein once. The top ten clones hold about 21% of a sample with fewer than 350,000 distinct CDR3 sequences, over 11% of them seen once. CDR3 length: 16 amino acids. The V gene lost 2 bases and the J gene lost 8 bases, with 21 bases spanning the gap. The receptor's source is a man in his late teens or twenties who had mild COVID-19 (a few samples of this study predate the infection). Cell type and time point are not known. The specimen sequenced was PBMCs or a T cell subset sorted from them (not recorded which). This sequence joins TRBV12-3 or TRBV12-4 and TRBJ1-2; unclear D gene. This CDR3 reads CASSLLTGEGWWGYTF. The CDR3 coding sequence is TGTGCCAGCAGTTTACTGACGGGAGAAGGGTGGTGGGGCTACACCTTC.